The 12 T cell receptor beta chains reported below all come from one sample, sequenced in a study of metastatic and nonmetastatic thyroid tumors. The entire patient cohort was treatment-naive prior to thyroid surgery. TCRdb reanalyzed the PCR reads with MiXCR. The sample holds more than 40,000 clones, roughly 4% seen once. Material for sequencing was blood. All receptors come from a female donor with papillary thyroid cancer or a benign thyroid nodule (not recorded which). Some clones in this sample may be carry-over from other donors' samples.

V gene TRBV20-1 combines with J gene TRBJ2-2, with 7 positions matching TRBD1. CDR1 is DFQATT, CDR2 SNEGSKA, per germline (reference sequence). This CDR3 contains 14 residues. The trim removed 6 bases at V and 16 bases at J, leaving 20 bases unmatched. The CDR3, as DNA: TGCAGTGCCATGACAGGGTGGTTGGCCGGGGAACCGTTTTTT. Translated, it gives CSAMTGWLAGEPFF.

The chain combines TRBV7-9 with TRBJ2-3, with D unresolved. V was clipped by 5 bases and J by 5 bases, with 17 bases between them. Germline CDR1 is SEHNR and CDR2 is FQNEAQ (reference sequence). The CDR3 is made up of 15 amino acids. The CDR3 DNA follows: TGTGCCAGCAGCGTAGAATCGGACCCGCTAGATACGCAGTATTTT. Protein sequence: CASSVESDPLDTQYF.

This clone came up many times. The rearrangement uses TRBV19 and TRBJ2-1; TRBD2 agrees at 9 bases. The CDR3 has 15 residues. The germline V gene encodes CDR1 LNHDA and CDR2 SQIVND (reference sequence). Germline trimming cut 3 bases from V and 7 bases from J; bases unmatched to any gene: 7. The CDR3 sequence is CASSMYSGRLNEQFF. The CDR3 DNA reads as TGTGCCAGTAGTATGTACAGCGGGAGGTTAAATGAGCAGTTCTTC.

This clone was seen ten or more times. V and J are TRBV4-1 and TRBJ2-7; 9 nucleotides line up with TRBD1. J gave up 2 bases and V 3 bases, and 5 bases lay outside the gene matches. CDR1 and CDR2 from the germline V gene are MGHRA and YSYEKL. This CDR3 is 15 amino acids long. In DNA form, the CDR3 reads TGCGCCAGCAGCCACCCGGGACAGGGTCCCTACGAGCAGTACTTC. Translated: CASSHPGQGPYEQYF.

The sample holds many counts of this clone. The rearrangement links TRBV10-3 to TRBJ2-7; tentative D call: TRBD2 (7 bases). CDR3 length: 15 amino acids. Per germline, CDR1 ENHRY and CDR2 SYGVKD. The V end lost 0 bases, the J end lost 4 bases, and 13 bases lay between the germline ends. The CDR3 DNA reads TGTGCCATCAGTGAGTCGGGGGAGGGGGGATACGAGCAGTACTTC. Translated, it gives CAISESGEGGYEQYF.

The rearrangement uses TRBV6-1 and TRBJ2-1, with TRBD2 identical over 10 bases. The V segment lost 6 bases and the J segment 8 bases; nucleotides outside the gene matches: 16. There are 17 residues in the CDR3. The germline CDR1 and CDR2 sequences are MNHNS and SASEGT. DNA for the CDR3: TGTGCCAGCAGGGCCTTGAGCGGGAGGGCCCCGGGGGATGAGCAGTTCTTC. Residues: CASRALSGRAPGDEQFF.

This clone was recorded a few times. This rearrangement joins TRBV6-2 or TRBV6-3 to TRBJ2-7; 9 nucleotides agree with TRBD1. Germline lookup yields CDR1 MNHEY and CDR2 SVGEGT. The length of the CDR3 is 15 residues. The V and J ends lost 5 bases and 2 bases, in that order; junction bases with no gene match: 7. In nucleotides, the CDR3 is TGTGCCAGCAGTGTGGGGACAGGGCTGCCCTACGAGCAGTACTTC. Amino acid sequence: CASSVGTGLPYEQYF.

This clone came up many times. This sequence joins TRBV15 and TRBJ1-1, with a weak D call TRBD1 (6 bases). Trimming pared 9 bases from V and 5 bases from J, leaving 10 bases between. This CDR3 spans 11 amino acids. Germline loops: CDR1 LNHNV, CDR2 YYDKDF (reference sequence). The CDR3 loop is CATRGGTEAFF. The DNA for the CDR3 is TGTGCCACGAGAGGGGGAACTGAAGCTTTCTTT.

This sequence joins TRBV28 and TRBJ2-1, with 9 nucleotides matching TRBD1. The CDR3 is 15 amino acids. CDR1 and CDR2 (germline): MDHEN, SYDVKM. Trimming cost V 8 bases and J 3 bases; bases outside gene matches: 8. CDR3 sequence: CASLTGTGLYNEQFF. CDR3 nucleotide sequence: TGTGCCAGCTTAACCGGGACAGGGCTCTACAATGAGCAGTTCTTC. Based on the CDR3 plus reference TRBV28 and TRBJ2-1, the full variable domain is DVKVTQSSRYLVKRTGEKVFLECVQDMDHENMFWYRQDPGLGLRLIYFSYDVKMKEKGDIPEGYSVSREKKERFSLILESASTNQTSMYLCASLTGTGLYNEQFFGPGTRLTVL.

This clone has more than one count but fewer than ten. The chain links TRBV27 to TRBJ2-3; D is perhaps TRBD2 (6 bases). CDR3 length: 16 residues. Deletions cut 6 bases from V and 3 bases from J, with 19 bases between. Germline assignment: CDR1 MNHEY and CDR2 SMNVEV (reference sequence). The CDR3 DNA sequence: TGTGCCAGCAGGCCCGGAGGGGTAGCGGAAACAGATACGCAGTATTTT. It specifies CASRPGGVAETDTQYF.

There are many counts of this clone. This chain links TRBV7-9 with TRBJ1-1; the match to TRBD1 covers 7 bases. Germline V gene data show CDR1 as SEHNR and CDR2 as FQNEAQ (reference sequence). The V segment lost 5 bases and the J segment 5 bases; nucleotides outside the gene matches: 11. This CDR3 region has 15 residues. The CDR3 DNA follows: TGTGCCAGCAGCCAGATTATGGGACAGACGACTGAAGCTTTCTTT. Its translation is CASSQIMGQTTEAFF. The variable domain in full, with the rest retrieved from reference TRBV7-9 and TRBJ1-1, is DTGVSQNPRHKITKRGQNVTFRCDPISEHNRLYWYRQTLGQGPEFLTYFQNEAQLEKSRLLSDRFSAERPKGSFSTLEIQRTEQGDSAMYLCASSQIMGQTTEAFFGQGTRLTVV.

This clone has only a few counts. Being one base from a much bigger clone, this may be a read error. The sample carries other DNA sequences with the same CDR3. The V gene is TRBV4-1, the J gene TRBJ2-1; TRBD1 agrees at 7 bases. After removal of 5 bases from V and 1 base from J, the junction contained 8 bases not matched to a gene. Germline lookup yields CDR1 MGHRA and CDR2 YSYEKL. The CDR3 loop spans 16 amino acids. CDR3 region: CASSSTGRRSYNEQFF. For the CDR3, the DNA is TGCGCCAGCAGCTCGACAGGGAGACGATCCTACAATGAGCAGTTCTTC.